This T cell receptor beta chain was recovered during a study of blood T cell repertoires in COVID-19 (dated by TCRdb to between 2020 and 2021). The study in broad terms: Collaborator samples came from the United States, Italy and Spain and covered acute and convalescent phases of COVID-19. The material from the prospective study consisted of cDNA or gDNA derived from T cells, B-cell-depleted T cells, or PBMCs. Subjects who had been exposed to COVID-19, were actively infected with it, or had recovered from it provided the deeply sampled blood TCRbeta repertoires that made up the dataset. The repertoires were made available in a free public database intended to serve as a resource for research on the immune response to SARS-CoV-2. The samples were drawn from the first 160 participants of the ongoing ImmuneRACE study and from over 950 subjects provided by 6 global collaborators. A de-identified subject ID, COVID-19 status, age in years and sex were almost always included in the sample metadata. Where HLA class I and class II types were available, the types were taken from metadata supplied by the sample provider, not from assay-based typing.

Participants in the prospective study were aged about 18 to 100 years, lived in under 30 United States geographic areas, and enrolled through a virtual design. Cohort assignment in the prospective study relied on participant-reported clinical history from a screening survey and a study questionnaire. ImmuneRACE Cohort 3 recovered participants were defined by two consecutive negative NP/OP PCR tests, healthcare professional clearance, or symptom resolution. In the prospective study, whole blood, serum and a nasopharyngeal or oropharyngeal swab were collected from each participant by mobile phlebotomists. Over a roughly 2-month period, participants in the prospective study had the option of providing additional blood draws and questionnaires. Before DNA extraction, blood samples from the prospective study were shipped at room temperature or frozen. The research as a whole found: How much clinical and demographic metadata was included differed by source and by participant, and the metadata was provided uncurated.

Details on this clone: The target of this receptor is not known. No base quality information exists; no much larger clone differs at one position.

TCRbeta CDR3 regions were amplified from genomic DNA by means of the immunoSEQ Assay, a bias-controlled multiplex PCR. Concerning the study's data processing: The number of nucleated cells in each sample was estimated from the amplification of reference gene primers within the assay. To quantify the absolute abundance of each unique TCRbeta CDR3 rearrangement, sequence reads were collapsed and filtered. For each sample, productive Simpson clonality was calculated as the square root of Simpson's diversity index across productive rearrangements. In its TCRdb copy, this immuneACCESS table keeps in-frame sequences only and misses some clones. Where compared with another copy, unresolved V genes explain less than half of these, and the others have no known cause. V and J calls and clone size are as listed in that table; D and trimming were resolved from the DNA. Counted in this sample were around 500,000 clones; roughly 90% of them appeared once. The ten largest clones add up to over 1.5% of the sample.

Here V drops 3 bases and J drops 4 bases, and the junction holds 5 bases not matched to any gene. CDR3 length: 17 amino acids, cysteine to phenylalanine. The CDR3 DNA has 51 bases and is translated from base 1. The germline V gene encodes CDR1 LNHDA and CDR2 SQIVND (reference sequence). Recombination connected TRBV19 to TRBJ2-1, with 14 bases aligning to TRBD2. Material: PBMCs or T cells enriched from blood (not recorded which). This TCR was sampled from a woman aged 40 to 49 who had recovered from COVID-19. CDR3 sequence: CASSIRTSGRYYNEQFF. In nucleotide form, the sequence is TGTGCCAGTAGTATCCGGACTAGCGGGAGGTATTACAATGAGCAGTTCTTC. Reference TRBV19 and TRBJ2-1 genes cover what lies past the CDR3, so the full variable domain is DGGITQSPKYLFRKEGQNVTLSCEQNLNHDAMYWYRQDPGQGLRLIYYSQIVNDFQKGDIAEGYSVSREKKESFPLTVTSAQKNPTAFYLCASSIRTSGRYYNEQFFGPGTRLTVL.